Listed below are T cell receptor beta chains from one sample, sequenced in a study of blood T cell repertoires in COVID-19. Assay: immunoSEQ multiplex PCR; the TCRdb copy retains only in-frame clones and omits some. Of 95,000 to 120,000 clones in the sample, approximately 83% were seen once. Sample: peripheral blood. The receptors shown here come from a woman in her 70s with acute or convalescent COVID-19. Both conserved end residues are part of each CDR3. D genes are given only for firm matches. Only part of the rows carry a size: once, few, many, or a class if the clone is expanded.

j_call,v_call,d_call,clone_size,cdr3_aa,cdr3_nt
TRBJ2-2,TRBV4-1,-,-,CASSWSRVGELFF,TGCGCCAGCAGCTGGAGCCGTGTAGGGGAGCTGTTTTTT
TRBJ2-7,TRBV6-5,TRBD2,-,CASSYSWREGYEQYF,TGTGCCAGCAGTTACTCGTGGCGGGAGGGATACGAGCAGTACTTC
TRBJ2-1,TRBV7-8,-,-,CASSQRTRDEQFF,TGTGCCAGCAGCCAACGTACGAGGGATGAGCAGTTCTTC
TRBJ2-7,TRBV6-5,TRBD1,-,CASSTYRGTYEQYF,TGTGCCAGCAGTACATACAGGGGGACCTACGAGCAGTACTTC
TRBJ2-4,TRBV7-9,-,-,CASSSGHPTLKNIQYF,TGTGCCAGCAGCTCCGGACATCCGACCCTAAAAAACATTCAGTACTTC
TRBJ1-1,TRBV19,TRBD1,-,CASTSLDRVWTEAFF,TGTGCCAGTACCTCCCTGGACAGGGTTTGGACTGAAGCTTTCTTT
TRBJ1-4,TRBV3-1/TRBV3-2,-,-,CASSQEPGSEKLFF,TGTGCCAGCAGCCAAGAGCCAGGATCGGAAAAACTGTTTTTT
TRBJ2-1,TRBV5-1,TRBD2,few,CASSLGLAGGPPYNEQFF,TGCGCCAGCAGCTTGGGACTAGCGGGGGGGCCGCCGTACAATGAGCAGTTCTTC
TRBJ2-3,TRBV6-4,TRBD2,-,CASSDSPGGPPDTQYF,TGTGCCAGCAGTGACAGTCCGGGGGGGCCCCCAGATACGCAGTATTTT
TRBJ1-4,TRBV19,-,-,CASSETGNSEKLFF,TGTGCCAGTAGCGAAACCGGGAACAGTGAAAAACTGTTTTTT
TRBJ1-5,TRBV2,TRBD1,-,CASSETGSNQPQHF,TGTGCCAGCAGTGAGACAGGGTCCAATCAGCCCCAGCATTTT
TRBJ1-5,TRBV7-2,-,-,CASSLGEGPQHF,TGTGCCAGCAGCTTAGGGGAGGGGCCCCAGCATTTT
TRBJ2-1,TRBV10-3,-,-,CAISESGGGLWVEQFF,TGTGCCATCAGTGAGTCAGGGGGGGGCCTTTGGGTTGAGCAGTTCTTC
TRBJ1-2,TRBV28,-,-,CASSLGTPNYGYTF,TGTGCCAGCAGTTTAGGGACACCTAACTATGGCTACACCTTC